This passage covers 17 T cell receptor beta chains from one sample sequenced in a study of technical replicates of blood from several donors. TCRdb keeps only in-frame clones here, not all; method: immunoSEQ multiplex PCR. The sample has roughly 93,000 clones, almost 96% seen once; the top ten hold about 0.23%. Sequenced: T cells isolated from PBMCs. These receptors came from a human donor in good health.

V gene TRBV11-3 combines with J gene TRBJ2-3; 9 bases are a match to TRBD2. V lost 5 bases to trimming and J lost 3 bases; unmatched junction nucleotides: 6. Germline values: CDR1 SGHNT, CDR2 YENEEA. CDR3 length: 15 residues. The CDR3 reads CASSRSGSSTDTQYF. The CDR3 DNA is TGTGCCAGCAGCCGTAGCGGGAGTAGTACAGATACGCAGTATTTT.

The chain combines TRBV18 with TRBJ2-1, with 9 bases identical to TRBD1. This CDR3 has 15 residues. The germline V gene has CDR1 KGHSH and CDR2 LQKENI. V trimming: 0 bases; J trimming: 7 bases; junction bases outside the gene matches: 4. The CDR3 is CASSPPPDRGNEQFF. The CDR3 DNA reads TGTGCCAGCTCACCACCGCCGGACAGGGGAAATGAGCAGTTCTTC.

The DNA of the CDR3 is TGTGCCAGCAGCTTGGCACAGGCCCCTCTCCACTTT. It specifies CASSLAQAPLHF. This chain connects TRBV5-5 to TRBJ1-6, with TRBD1 as a possible D gene (5 bases). The germline V gene has CDR1 SGHKS and CDR2 YYEKEE (reference sequence). The CDR3 sequence is 12 residues long. V was pared by 0 bases and J by 16 bases, with 11 bases between.

The chain combines TRBV28 with TRBJ2-1; 11 bases are shared with TRBD1. CDR1 is MDHEN, CDR2 SYDVKM, per germline. Unmatched junction bases numbered 7, after V lost 7 bases and J lost 5 bases. CDR3 length: 15 residues. CDR3 in amino acids: CASTLGQGVNNEQFF. CDR3 nucleotides: TGTGCCAGCACCCTGGGACAGGGGGTCAACAATGAGCAGTTCTTC.

The chain joins TRBV19 to TRBJ1-2, with 10 bases lining up with TRBD1. Looked up from germline, CDR1 is LNHDA and CDR2 is SQIVND (reference sequence). The length of the CDR3 is 16 residues. With V trimmed by 7 bases and J by 2 bases, 10 bases remained unmatched. The CDR3 protein is CASKPGTGVSNYGYTF. CDR3 DNA sequence: TGTGCCAGTAAACCCGGGACAGGGGTAAGCAACTATGGCTACACCTTC.

V usage is TRBV7-8 and J usage is TRBJ1-5, with a tentative D call TRBD1 (5 bases). This CDR3 region has 17 residues. The V and J ends lost 5 bases and 0 bases respectively, with 17 bases between them. Germline lookup yields CDR1 SGHVS and CDR2 FQNEAQ. CDR3 sequence (DNA): TGTGCCAGCAGCACGTATGGAAGGGGATATAGCAATCAGCCCCAGCATTTT. Residues: CASSTYGRGYSNQPQHF. Combining the CDR3 with reference TRBV7-8 and TRBJ1-5 gives the whole variable domain GAGVSQSPRYKVAKRGQDVALRCDPISGHVSLFWYQQALGQGPEFLTYFQNEAQLDKSGLPSDRFFAERPEGSVSTLKIQRTQQEDSAVYLCASSTYGRGYSNQPQHFGDGTRLSIL.

The V call is TRBV28, the J call TRBJ2-1, with TRBD2 identical over 7 bases. Per germline, CDR1 MDHEN and CDR2 SYDVKM. Losses at the gene ends were 3 bases for V and 7 bases for J; bases not matched to a gene: 3. This CDR3 has 13 amino acids. In DNA form, the CDR3 reads TGTGCCAGCAGTTTCGGGGGAGGGAATGAGCAGTTCTTC. The encoded protein is CASSFGGGNEQFF. The whole variable domain, filled in from reference TRBV28 and TRBJ2-1, reads DVKVTQSSRYLVKRTGEKVFLECVQDMDHENMFWYRQDPGLGLRLIYFSYDVKMKEKGDIPEGYSVSREKKERFSLILESASTNQTSMYLCASSFGGGNEQFFGPGTRLTVL.

The chain employs TRBV11-2 and TRBJ1-2; TRBD1 matches 8 bases. The J segment lost 4 bases and the V segment lost 5 bases, leaving 3 bases of the junction unmatched. CDR1 SGHAT and CDR2 FQNNGV come from the germline V gene. This CDR3 is 13 amino acids long. The CDR3 nucleotides read TGTGCCAGCAGCCCAGGACAGGGCTATGGCTACACCTTC. Its protein is CASSPGQGYGYTF.

The rearrangement joins TRBV21-1 to TRBJ2-2; the table's D gene call, TRBD2, was not cross checked with the DNA. TRBV21-1 is a known pseudogene. The CDR3 contains 19 residues. CDR3 in DNA: TGTGCCAGCAGCAACTCCGGGACTAGCGGGGGGAATAACACCGGGGAGCTGTTTTTT. Protein sequence: CASSNSGTSGGNNTGELFF.

V gene TRBV6-1 combines with J gene TRBJ1-3; D remains unclear. V dropped 3 bases and J dropped 2 bases, with 8 bases sitting between them. The germline V gene encodes CDR1 MNHNS and CDR2 SASEGT. The CDR3 spans 14 residues. CDR3 residues: CASSDLYAGNTIYF. CDR3 nucleotides: TGTGCCAGCAGTGATTTGTATGCTGGAAACACCATATATTTT.

The genes are TRBV6-5 and TRBJ2-7; TRBD1 agrees at 8 bases. This CDR3 spans 15 amino acids. CDR1 MNHEY and CDR2 SVGAGI come from the germline V gene. J lost 3 bases, V lost 2 bases, and 6 bases had no gene match. CDR3 region: CASSYGGQAFYEQYF. The DNA of the CDR3 is TGTGCCAGCAGTTACGGGGGACAGGCTTTCTACGAGCAGTACTTC.

V gene TRBV5-1 combines with J gene TRBJ2-7, with 7 nucleotides matching TRBD2. V shed 0 bases, J shed 2 bases, and the junction held 5 bases outside the gene matches. The CDR3 covers 15 residues. Germline CDR1 and CDR2: SGHRS and YFSETQ. The CDR3 sequence: CASSLELAEPYEQYF. The CDR3 bases are TGCGCCAGCAGCTTGGAGCTAGCGGAACCCTACGAGCAGTACTTC.

This clone was observed once. The chain links TRBV2 to TRBJ2-1, with 7 nucleotides matching TRBD1. The CDR3 totals 16 residues. The germline CDR1 and CDR2 sequences are SNHLY and FYNNEI. The V segment lost 7 bases and the J segment 4 bases; nucleotides outside the gene matches: 13. The CDR3 loop is CASNSRQGPKYNEQFF. The CDR3 nucleotides are TGTGCCAGCAACTCCCGACAGGGCCCCAAGTACAATGAGCAGTTCTTC.

The chain links TRBV10-3 to TRBJ1-2, with TRBD1 matching 8 bases. The CDR3 has 17 amino acids. CDR1 and CDR2 (germline): ENHRY, SYGVKD. V trimming: 6 bases; J trimming: 2 bases; junction bases outside the gene matches: 14. The CDR3 DNA follows: TGTGCCATCAGGGAACCACGGGACAGGTTTTTAAACTATGGCTACACCTTC. This encodes CAIREPRDRFLNYGYTF.

This clone occurred once. This chain connects TRBV28 to TRBJ2-3; D call uncertain. This CDR3 contains 13 residues. Looked up from germline, CDR1 is MDHEN and CDR2 is SYDVKM. Trimming pared 5 bases from V and 5 bases from J, leaving 11 bases between. This chain's CDR3 is CASSPIVRDTQYF. DNA of the CDR3: TGTGCCAGCAGTCCGATAGTACGAGATACGCAGTATTTT.

This chain connects TRBV5-1 to TRBJ2-1; TRBD2 agrees at 12 bases. CDR1 is SGHRS and CDR2 is YFSETQ in the germline V gene. The trim removed 4 bases at V and 10 bases at J, leaving 6 bases unmatched. The length of the CDR3 is 14 residues. CDR3 protein: CASSLTSGGWEQFF. CDR3 coding DNA: TGCGCCAGCAGCCTGACTAGCGGGGGTTGGGAGCAGTTCTTC.

V usage is TRBV6-5 and J usage is TRBJ1-4, with 10 bases that match TRBD1. The CDR3 covers 14 residues. The trim removed 2 bases at V and 7 bases at J, leaving 1 base unmatched. Germline V gene lookup returns CDR1 MNHEY and CDR2 SVGAGI. CDR3 sequence reads: CASSYDRGPEKLFF. CDR3 DNA: TGTGCCAGCAGTTACGACAGGGGGCCTGAAAAACTGTTTTTT.